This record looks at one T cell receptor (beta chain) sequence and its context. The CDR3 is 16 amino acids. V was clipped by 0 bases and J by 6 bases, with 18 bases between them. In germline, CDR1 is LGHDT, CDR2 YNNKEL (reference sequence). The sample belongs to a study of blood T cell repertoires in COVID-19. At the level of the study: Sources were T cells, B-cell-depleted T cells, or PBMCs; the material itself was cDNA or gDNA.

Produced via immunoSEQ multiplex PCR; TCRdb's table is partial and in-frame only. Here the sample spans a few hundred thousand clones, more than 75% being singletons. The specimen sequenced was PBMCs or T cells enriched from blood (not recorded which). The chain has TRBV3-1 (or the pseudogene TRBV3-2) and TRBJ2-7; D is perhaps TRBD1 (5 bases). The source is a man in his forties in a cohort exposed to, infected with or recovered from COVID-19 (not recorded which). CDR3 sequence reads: CASSQDSLGERSEQYF. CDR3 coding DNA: TGTGCCAGCAGCCAAGATAGTTTAGGGGAAAGGAGCGAGCAGTACTTC.